A selection of T cell receptor beta chains follows, all from one sample in a study of blood T cell repertoires in COVID-19. Generated by immunoSEQ multiplex PCR, the TCRdb table keeps only in-frame clones and is missing some. This sample has 150,000 to 200,000 clones; 60% to 85% occur once, and the top ten carry approximately 3%. Sequenced material: peripheral blood. The receptors derive from an older man with acute or convalescent COVID-19. Each CDR3 is given with its conserved first and last residue. Fields, in order: CDR3 protein, CDR3 length, J gene, V gene.

CASSSGRLAAYEQYF 15 TRBJ2-7 TRBV7-2
CASSPGLGNEQFF 13 TRBJ2-1 TRBV7-3
CASSLDRASISYTF 14 TRBJ1-2 TRBV27
CASSQSTGDGNTIYF 15 TRBJ1-3 TRBV3-1/TRBV3-2
CASSVAGRGANTGELFF 17 TRBJ2-2 TRBV9
CATSGVTGVGTDTQYF 16 TRBJ2-3 TRBV24-1
CASTRAGAYEQYF 13 TRBJ2-7 TRBV12-3/TRBV12-4
CASSPRQSFSNQPQHF 16 TRBJ1-5 TRBV28
CASSASVNEQFF 12 TRBJ2-1 TRBV5-1
CASTPNRGGTGEQYF 15 TRBJ2-7 TRBV19
CASSEGTSGRSYEQYF 16 TRBJ2-7 TRBV2
CASRSSGTGNTIYF 14 TRBJ1-3 TRBV19
CSVLPDREYGYTF 13 TRBJ1-2 TRBV29-1
CASSYSSTDTQYF 13 TRBJ2-3 TRBV7-2
CASSRLSLHF 10 TRBJ1-6 TRBV6-2/TRBV6-3
CASSRGGDAYNEQFF 15 TRBJ2-1 TRBV5-1
CASSFRDNYNEQFF 14 TRBJ2-1 TRBV5-5
CASSPSGGEGAGELFF 16 TRBJ2-2 TRBV5-1
CASSPGQAPNTEAFF 15 TRBJ1-1 TRBV6-5
CASNAGVGTGELFF 14 TRBJ2-2 TRBV2
CAWSGQGIGNQPQHF 15 TRBJ1-5 TRBV30
CASSRRVSPGNTIYF 15 TRBJ1-3 TRBV3-1/TRBV3-2
CASSDSGTGDTQYF 14 TRBJ2-3 TRBV6-4
CATSDPRTGQETQYF 15 TRBJ2-5 TRBV24-1
CASSLTSGGDNEQFF 15 TRBJ2-1 TRBV21-1
CASRDSYQETQYF 13 TRBJ2-5 TRBV19
CASRTGTANTGELFF 15 TRBJ2-2 TRBV2
CASIPTTAVGDTQYF 15 TRBJ2-3 TRBV7-9
CASSERLNTIYF 12 TRBJ1-3 TRBV2